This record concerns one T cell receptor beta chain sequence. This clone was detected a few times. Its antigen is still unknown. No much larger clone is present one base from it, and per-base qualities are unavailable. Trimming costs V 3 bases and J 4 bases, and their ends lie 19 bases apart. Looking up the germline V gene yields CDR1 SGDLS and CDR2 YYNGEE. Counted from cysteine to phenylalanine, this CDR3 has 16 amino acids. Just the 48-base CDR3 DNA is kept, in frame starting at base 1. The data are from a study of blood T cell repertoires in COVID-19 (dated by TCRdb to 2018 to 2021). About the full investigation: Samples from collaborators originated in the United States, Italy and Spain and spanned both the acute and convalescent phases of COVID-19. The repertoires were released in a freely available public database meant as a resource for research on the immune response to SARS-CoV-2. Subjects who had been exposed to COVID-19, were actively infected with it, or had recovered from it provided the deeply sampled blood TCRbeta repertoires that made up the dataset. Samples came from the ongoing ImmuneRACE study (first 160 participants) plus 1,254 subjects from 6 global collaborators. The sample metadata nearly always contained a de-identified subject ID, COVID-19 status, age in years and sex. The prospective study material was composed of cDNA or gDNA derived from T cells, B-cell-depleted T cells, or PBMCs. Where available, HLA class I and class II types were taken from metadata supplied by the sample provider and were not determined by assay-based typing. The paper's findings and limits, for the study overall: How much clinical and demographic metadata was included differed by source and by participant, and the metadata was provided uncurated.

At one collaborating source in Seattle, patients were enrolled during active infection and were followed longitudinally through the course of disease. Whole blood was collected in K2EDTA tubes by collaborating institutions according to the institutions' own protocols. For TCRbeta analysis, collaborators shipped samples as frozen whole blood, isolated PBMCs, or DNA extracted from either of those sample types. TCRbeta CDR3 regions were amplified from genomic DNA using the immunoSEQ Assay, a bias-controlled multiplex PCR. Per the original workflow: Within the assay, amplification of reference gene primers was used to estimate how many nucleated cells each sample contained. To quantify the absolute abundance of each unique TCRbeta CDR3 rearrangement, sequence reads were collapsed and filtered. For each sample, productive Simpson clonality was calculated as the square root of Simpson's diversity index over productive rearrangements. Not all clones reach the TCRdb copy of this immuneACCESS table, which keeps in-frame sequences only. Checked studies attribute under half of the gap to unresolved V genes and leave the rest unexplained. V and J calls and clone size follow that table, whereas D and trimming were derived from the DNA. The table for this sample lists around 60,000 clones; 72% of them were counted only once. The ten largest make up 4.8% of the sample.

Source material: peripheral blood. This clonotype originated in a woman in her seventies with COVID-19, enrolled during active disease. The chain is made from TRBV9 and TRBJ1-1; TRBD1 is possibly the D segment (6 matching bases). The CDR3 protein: CASSGSLGRGGTEAFF. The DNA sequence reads TGTGCCAGCAGCGGGTCCCTGGGCAGGGGTGGCACTGAAGCTTTCTTT. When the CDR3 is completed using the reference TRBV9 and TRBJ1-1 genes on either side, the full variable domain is DSGVTQTPKHLITATGQRVTLRCSPRSGDLSVYWYQQSLDQGLQFLIQYYNGEERAKGNILERFSAQQFPDLHSELNLSSLELGDSALYFCASSGSLGRGGTEAFFGQGTRLTVV.